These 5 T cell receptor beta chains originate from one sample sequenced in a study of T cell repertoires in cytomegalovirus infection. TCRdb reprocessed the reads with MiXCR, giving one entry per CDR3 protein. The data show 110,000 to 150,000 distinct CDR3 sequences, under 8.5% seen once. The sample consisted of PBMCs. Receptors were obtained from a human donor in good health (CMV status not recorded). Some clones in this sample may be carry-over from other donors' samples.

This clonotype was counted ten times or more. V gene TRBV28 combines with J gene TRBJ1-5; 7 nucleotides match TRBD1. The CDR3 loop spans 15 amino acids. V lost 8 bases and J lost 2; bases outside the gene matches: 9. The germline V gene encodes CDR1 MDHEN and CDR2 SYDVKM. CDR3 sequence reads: CASRPPGQGNQPQHF. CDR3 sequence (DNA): TGTGCCAGCCGTCCCCCCGGACAGGGCAATCAGCCCCAGCATTTT.

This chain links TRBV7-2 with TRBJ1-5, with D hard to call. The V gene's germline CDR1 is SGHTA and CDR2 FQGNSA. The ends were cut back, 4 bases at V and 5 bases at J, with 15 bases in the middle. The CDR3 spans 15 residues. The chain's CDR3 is CASSSHPILYQPQHF. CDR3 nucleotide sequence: TGTGCCAGCAGCTCTCACCCAATTCTCTATCAGCCCCAGCATTTT.

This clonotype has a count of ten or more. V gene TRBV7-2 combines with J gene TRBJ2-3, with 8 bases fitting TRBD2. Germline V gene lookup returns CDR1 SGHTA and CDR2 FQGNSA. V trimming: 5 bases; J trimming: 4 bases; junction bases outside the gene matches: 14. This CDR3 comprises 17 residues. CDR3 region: CASSQPWGGGSPDTQYF. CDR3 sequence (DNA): TGTGCCAGCAGCCAACCCTGGGGCGGGGGGTCCCCAGATACGCAGTATTTT.

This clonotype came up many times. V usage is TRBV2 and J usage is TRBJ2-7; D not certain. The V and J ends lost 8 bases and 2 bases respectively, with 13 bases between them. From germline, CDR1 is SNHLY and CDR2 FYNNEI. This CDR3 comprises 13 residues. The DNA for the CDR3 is TGTGCCAGCTCATCAGAGGCTCCCTACGAGCAGTACTTC. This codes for CASSSEAPYEQYF. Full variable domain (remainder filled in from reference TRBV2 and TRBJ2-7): EPEVTQTPSHQVTQMGQEVILRCVPISNHLYFYWYRQILGQKVEFLVSFYNNEISEKSEIFDDQFSVERPDGSNFTLKIRSTKLEDSAMYFCASSSEAPYEQYFGPGTRLTVT.

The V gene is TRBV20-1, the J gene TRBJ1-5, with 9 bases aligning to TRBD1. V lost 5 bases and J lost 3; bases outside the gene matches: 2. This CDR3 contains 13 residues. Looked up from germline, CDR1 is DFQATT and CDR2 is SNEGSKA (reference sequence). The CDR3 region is CSALQGANQPQHF. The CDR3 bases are TGCAGTGCTCTACAGGGGGCCAATCAGCCCCAGCATTTT.